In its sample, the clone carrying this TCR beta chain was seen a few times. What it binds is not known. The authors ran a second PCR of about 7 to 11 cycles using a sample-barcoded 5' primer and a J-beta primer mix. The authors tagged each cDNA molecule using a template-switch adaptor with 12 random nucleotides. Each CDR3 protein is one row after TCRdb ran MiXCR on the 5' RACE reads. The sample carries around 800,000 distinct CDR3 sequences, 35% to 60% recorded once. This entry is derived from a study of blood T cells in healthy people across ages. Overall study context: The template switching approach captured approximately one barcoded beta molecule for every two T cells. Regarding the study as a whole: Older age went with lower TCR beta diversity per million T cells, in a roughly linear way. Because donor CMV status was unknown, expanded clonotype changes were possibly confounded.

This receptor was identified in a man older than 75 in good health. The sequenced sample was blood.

For the CDR3, the DNA is TGTGCCAGCAGCGTACGATCTAGCGGGAGTCCCGGGGAGCTGTTTTTT. This sequence encodes CASSVRSSGSPGELFF. The J gene is TRBJ2-2, the V gene TRBV9, with 10 positions matching TRBD2. The germline V gene encodes CDR1 SGDLS and CDR2 YYNGEE. J was trimmed by 6 bases and V by 1 base; bases with no gene match: 6. This CDR3 has 16 amino acids.